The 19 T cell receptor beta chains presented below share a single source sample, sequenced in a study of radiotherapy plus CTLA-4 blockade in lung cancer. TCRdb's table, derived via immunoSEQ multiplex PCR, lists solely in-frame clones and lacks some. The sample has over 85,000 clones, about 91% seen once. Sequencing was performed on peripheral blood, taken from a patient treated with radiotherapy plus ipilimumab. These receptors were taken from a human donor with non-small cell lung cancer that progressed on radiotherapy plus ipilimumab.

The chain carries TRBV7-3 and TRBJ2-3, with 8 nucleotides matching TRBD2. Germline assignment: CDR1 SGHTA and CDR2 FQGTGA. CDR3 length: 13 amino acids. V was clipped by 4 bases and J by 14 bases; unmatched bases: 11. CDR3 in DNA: TGTGCCAGCAGCTCTCAGCGGGAGACTAGCCGGTATTTT. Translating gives CASSSQRETSRYF.

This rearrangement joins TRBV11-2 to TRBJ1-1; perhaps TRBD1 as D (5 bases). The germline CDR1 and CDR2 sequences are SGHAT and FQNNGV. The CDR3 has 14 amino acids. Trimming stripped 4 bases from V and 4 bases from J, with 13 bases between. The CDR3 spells CASSYNLGGTEAFF. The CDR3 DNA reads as TGTGCCAGCAGCTACAACCTGGGGGGCACTGAAGCTTTCTTT.

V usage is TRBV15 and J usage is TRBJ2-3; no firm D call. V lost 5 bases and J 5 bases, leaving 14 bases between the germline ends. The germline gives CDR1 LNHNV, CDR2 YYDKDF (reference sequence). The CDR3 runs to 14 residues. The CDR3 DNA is TGTGCCACCAGCTCCAAGACCTGGGGAGATACGCAGTATTTT. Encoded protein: CATSSKTWGDTQYF.

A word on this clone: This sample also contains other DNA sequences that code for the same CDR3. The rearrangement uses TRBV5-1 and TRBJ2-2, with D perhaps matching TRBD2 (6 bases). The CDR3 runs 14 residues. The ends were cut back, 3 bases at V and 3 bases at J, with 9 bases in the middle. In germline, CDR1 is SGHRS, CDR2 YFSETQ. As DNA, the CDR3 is TGCGCCAGCAGCTATAGCGGTTACACCGGGGAGCTGTTTTTT. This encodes CASSYSGYTGELFF.

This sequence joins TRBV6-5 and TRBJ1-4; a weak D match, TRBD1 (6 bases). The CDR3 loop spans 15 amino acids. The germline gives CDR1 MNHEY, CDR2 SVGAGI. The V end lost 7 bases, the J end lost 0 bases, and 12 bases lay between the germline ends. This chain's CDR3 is CASKGQTATNEKLFF. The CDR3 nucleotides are TGTGCCAGCAAAGGACAGACTGCAACTAATGAAAAACTGTTTTTT.

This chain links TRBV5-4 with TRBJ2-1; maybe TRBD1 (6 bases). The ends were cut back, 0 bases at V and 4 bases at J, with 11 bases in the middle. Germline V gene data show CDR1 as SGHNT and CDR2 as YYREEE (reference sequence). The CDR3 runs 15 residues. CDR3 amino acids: CASSLGGHNYNEQFF. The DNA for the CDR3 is TGTGCCAGCAGCTTGGGGGGGCACAATTACAATGAGCAGTTCTTC.

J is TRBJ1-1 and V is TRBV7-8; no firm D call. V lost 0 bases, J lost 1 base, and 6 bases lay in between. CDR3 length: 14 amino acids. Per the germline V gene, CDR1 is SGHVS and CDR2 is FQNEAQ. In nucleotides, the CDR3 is TGTGCCAGCAGCTTAGCGGGCCCGAACACTGAAGCTTTCTTT. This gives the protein CASSLAGPNTEAFF.

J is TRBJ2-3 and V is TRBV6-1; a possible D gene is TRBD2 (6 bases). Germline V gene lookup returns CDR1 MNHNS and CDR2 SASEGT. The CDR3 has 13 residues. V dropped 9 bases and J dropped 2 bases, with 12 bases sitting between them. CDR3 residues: CASRGSYTDTQYF. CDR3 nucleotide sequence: TGTGCCAGTCGGGGGTCATACACAGATACGCAGTATTTT.

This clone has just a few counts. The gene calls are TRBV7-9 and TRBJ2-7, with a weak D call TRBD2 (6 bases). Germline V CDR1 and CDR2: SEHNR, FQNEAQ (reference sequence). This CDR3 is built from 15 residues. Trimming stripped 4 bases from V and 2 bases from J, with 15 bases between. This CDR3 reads CASSYPGLPTYEQYF. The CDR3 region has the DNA TGTGCCAGCAGCTATCCGGGACTCCCTACCTACGAGCAGTACTTC.

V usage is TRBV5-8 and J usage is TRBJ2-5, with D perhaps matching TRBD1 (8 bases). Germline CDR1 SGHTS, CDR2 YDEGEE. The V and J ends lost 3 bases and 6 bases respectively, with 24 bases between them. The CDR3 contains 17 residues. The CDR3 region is CASSSPSGTGLGKTQYF. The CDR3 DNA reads TGTGCCAGCAGCTCACCGAGCGGGACAGGTCTTGGGAAGACCCAGTACTTC.

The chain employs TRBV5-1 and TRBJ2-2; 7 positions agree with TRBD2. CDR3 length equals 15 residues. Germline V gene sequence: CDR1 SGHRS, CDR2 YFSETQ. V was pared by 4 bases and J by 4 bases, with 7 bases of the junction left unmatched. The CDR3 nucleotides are TGCGCCAGCAGCCCCAGGGAGGGAGGCACCGGGGAGCTGTTTTTT. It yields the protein CASSPREGGTGELFF. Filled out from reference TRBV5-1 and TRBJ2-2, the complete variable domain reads KAGVTQTPRYLIKTRGQQVTLSCSPISGHRSVSWYQQTPGQGLQFLFEYFSETQRNKGNFPGRFSGRQFSNSRSEMNVSTLELGDSALYLCASSPREGGTGELFFGEGSRLTVL.

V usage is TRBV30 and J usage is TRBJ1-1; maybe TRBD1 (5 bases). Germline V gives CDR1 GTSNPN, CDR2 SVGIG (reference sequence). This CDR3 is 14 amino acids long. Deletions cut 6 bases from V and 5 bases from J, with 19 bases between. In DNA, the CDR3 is TGTGCCTGTGGCGGGAGGGGACCTCGTACTGAAGCTTTCTTT. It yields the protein CACGGRGPRTEAFF.

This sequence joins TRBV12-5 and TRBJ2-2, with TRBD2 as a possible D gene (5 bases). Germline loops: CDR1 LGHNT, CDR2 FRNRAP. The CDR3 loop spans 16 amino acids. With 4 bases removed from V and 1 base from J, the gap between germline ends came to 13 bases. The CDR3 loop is CASGYSQRQNTGELFF. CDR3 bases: TGTGCTAGTGGTTACTCCCAGCGGCAGAACACCGGGGAGCTGTTTTTT.

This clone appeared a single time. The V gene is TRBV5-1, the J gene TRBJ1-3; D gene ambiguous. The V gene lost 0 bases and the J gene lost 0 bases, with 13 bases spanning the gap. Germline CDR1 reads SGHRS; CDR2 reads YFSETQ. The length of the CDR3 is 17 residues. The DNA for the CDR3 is TGCGCCAGCAGCTTGGGAGGCGGACCGAACTCTGGAAACACCATATATTTT. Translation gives CASSLGGGPNSGNTIYF.

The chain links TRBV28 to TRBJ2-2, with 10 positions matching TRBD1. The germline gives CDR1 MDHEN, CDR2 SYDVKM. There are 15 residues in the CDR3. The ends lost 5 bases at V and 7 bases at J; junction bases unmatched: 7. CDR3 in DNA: TGTGCCAGCAGTCCTGGGACAGGGGTTAACGGGGAGCTGTTTTTT. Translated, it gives CASSPGTGVNGELFF.

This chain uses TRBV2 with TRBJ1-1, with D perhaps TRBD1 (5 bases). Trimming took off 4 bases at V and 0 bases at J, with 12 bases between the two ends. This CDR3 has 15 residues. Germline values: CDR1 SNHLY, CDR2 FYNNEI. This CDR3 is CASSGGRGLNTEAFF. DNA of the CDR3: TGTGCCAGCAGTGGTGGGAGGGGTTTGAACACTGAAGCTTTCTTT.

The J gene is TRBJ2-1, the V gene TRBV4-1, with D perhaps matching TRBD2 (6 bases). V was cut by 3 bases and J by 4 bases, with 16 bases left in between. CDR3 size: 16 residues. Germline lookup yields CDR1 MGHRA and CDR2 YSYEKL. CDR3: CASSHPATSRYNEQFF. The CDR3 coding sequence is TGCGCCAGCAGCCACCCGGCCACTAGCCGTTACAATGAGCAGTTCTTC.

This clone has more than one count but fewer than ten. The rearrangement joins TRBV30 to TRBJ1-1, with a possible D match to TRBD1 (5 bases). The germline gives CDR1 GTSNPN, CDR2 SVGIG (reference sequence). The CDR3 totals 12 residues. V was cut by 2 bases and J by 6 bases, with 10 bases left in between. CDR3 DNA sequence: TGTGCCTGGAGTTCGGGGGGGGCTGAAGCTTTCTTT. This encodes CAWSSGGAEAFF.

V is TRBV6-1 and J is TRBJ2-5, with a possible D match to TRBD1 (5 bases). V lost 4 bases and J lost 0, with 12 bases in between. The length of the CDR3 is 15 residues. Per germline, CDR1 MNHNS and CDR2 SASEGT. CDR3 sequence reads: CASSARSGYQETQYF. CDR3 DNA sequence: TGTGCCAGCAGTGCCCGTTCAGGGTACCAAGAGACCCAGTACTTC.